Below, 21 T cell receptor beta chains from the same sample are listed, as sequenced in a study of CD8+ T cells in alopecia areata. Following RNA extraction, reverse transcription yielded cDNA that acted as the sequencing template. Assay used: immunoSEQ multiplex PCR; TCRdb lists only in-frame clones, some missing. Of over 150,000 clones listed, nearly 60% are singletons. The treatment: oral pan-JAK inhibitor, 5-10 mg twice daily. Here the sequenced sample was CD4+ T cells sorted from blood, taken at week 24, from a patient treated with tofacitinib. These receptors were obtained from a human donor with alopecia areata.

The CDR3: CASSLERGVQETQYF. In DNA, the CDR3 is TGTGCCAGCAGCCTGGAGCGGGGAGTGCAAGAGACCCAGTACTTC. This rearrangement joins TRBV7-2 to TRBJ2-5; TRBD2 agrees at 7 bases. CDR3 length: 15 amino acids. V lost 5 bases to trimming and J lost 2 bases; unmatched junction nucleotides: 8. Germline V gene lookup returns CDR1 SGHTA and CDR2 FQGNSA. Full variable domain (outside the CDR3, taken from reference TRBV7-2 and TRBJ2-5): GAGVSQSPSNKVTEKGKDVELRCDPISGHTALYWYRQSLGQGLEFLIYFQGNSAPDKSGLPSDRFSAERTGGSVSTLTIQRTQQEDSAVYLCASSLERGVQETQYFGPGTRLLVL.

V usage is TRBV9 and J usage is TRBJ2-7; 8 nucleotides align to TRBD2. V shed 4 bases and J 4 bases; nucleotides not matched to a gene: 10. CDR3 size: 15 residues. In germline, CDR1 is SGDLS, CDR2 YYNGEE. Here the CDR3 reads CASSNNARGDYEQYF. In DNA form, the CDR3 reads TGTGCCAGCAGCAATAATGCGCGGGGGGATTACGAGCAGTACTTC.

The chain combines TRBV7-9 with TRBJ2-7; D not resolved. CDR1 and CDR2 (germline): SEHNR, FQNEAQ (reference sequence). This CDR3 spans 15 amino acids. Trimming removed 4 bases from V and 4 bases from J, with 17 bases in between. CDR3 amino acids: CASSSINGKGYEQYF. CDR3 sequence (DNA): TGTGCCAGCAGCTCCATAAACGGAAAAGGGTACGAGCAGTACTTC. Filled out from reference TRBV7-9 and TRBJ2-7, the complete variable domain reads DTGVSQNPRHKITKRGQNVTFRCDPISEHNRLYWYRQTLGQGPEFLTYFQNEAQLEKSRLLSDRFSAERPKGSFSTLEIQRTEQGDSAMYLCASSSINGKGYEQYFGPGTRLTVT.

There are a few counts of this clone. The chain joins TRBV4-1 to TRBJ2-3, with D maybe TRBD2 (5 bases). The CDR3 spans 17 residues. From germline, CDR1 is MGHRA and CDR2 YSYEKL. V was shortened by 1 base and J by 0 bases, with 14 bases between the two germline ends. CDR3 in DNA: TGCGCCAGCAGCCAAGTTCAACAACCGGGGAGCACAGATACGCAGTATTTT. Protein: CASSQVQQPGSTDTQYF.

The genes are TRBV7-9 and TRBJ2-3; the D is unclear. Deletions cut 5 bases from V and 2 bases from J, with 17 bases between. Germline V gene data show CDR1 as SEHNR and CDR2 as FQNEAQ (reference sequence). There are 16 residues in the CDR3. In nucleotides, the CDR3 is TGTGCCAGCAGCGTAACGAAGAGGATTAACACAGATACGCAGTATTTT. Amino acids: CASSVTKRINTDTQYF. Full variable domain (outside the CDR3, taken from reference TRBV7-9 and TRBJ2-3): DTGVSQNPRHKITKRGQNVTFRCDPISEHNRLYWYRQTLGQGPEFLTYFQNEAQLEKSRLLSDRFSAERPKGSFSTLEIQRTEQGDSAMYLCASSVTKRINTDTQYFGPGTRLTVL.

The CDR3 loop is CATSRDRGAETQYF. The CDR3 DNA sequence: TGTGCCACCAGCAGAGATCGGGGGGCTGAGACCCAGTACTTC. The J gene is TRBJ2-5, the V gene TRBV15; the D gene is possibly TRBD2 (7 bases). The V and J ends lost 0 bases and 5 bases respectively, with 10 bases between them. The germline gives CDR1 LNHNV, CDR2 YYDKDF (reference sequence). CDR3 length equals 14 residues.

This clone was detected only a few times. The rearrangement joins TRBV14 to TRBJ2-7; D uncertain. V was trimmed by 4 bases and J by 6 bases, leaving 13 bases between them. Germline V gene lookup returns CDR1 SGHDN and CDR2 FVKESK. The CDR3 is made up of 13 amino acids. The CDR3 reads CASSPFEGSEQYF. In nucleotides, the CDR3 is TGTGCCAGCAGCCCCTTTGAAGGCTCCGAGCAGTACTTC.

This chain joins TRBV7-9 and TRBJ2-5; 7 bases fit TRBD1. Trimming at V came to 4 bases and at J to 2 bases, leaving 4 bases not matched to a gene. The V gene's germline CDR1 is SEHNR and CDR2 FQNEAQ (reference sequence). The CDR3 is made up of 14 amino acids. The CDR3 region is CASSSPGQQETQYF. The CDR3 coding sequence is TGTGCCAGCAGCTCGCCGGGACAGCAAGAGACCCAGTACTTC.

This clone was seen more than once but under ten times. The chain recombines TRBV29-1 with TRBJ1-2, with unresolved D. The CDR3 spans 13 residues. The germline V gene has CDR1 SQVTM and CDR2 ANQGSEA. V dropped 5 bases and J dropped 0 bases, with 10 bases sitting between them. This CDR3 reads CSVTYETNYGYTF. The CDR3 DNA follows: TGCAGCGTTACCTACGAAACTAACTATGGCTACACCTTC.

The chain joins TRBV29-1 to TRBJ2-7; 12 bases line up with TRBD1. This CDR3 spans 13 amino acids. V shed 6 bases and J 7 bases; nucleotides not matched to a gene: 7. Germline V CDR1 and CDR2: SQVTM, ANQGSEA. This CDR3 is CSVGTGGFSEQYF. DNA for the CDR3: TGCAGCGTCGGGACAGGGGGCTTCAGTGAGCAGTACTTC.

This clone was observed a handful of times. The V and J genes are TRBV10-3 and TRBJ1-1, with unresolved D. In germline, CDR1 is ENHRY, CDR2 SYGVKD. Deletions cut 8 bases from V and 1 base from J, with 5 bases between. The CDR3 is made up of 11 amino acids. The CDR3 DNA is TGTGCCATCGGAGGGAACACTGAAGCTTTCTTT. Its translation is CAIGGNTEAFF.

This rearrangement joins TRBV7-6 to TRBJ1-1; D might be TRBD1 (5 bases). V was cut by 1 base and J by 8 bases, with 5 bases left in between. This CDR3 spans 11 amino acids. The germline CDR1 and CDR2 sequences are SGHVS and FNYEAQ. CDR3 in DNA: TGTGCCAGCAGCTTAGAGGGGGAAGCTTTCTTT. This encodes CASSLEGEAFF.

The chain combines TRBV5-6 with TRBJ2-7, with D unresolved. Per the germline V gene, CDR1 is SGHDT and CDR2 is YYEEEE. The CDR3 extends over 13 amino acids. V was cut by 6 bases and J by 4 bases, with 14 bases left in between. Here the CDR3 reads CASTLSYRYEQYF. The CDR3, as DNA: TGTGCCAGCACCCTTTCCTACAGATACGAGCAGTACTTC.

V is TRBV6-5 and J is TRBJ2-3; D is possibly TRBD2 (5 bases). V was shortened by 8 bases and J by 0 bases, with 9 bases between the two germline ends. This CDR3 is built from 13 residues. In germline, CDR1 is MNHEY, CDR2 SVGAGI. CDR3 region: CASGRASTDTQYF. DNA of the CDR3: TGTGCCAGCGGGCGGGCCAGCACAGATACGCAGTATTTT.

Here the CDR3 reads CSVGGDSMNTEAFF. CDR3 sequence (DNA): TGCAGCGTCGGAGGGGACAGCATGAACACTGAAGCTTTCTTT. This chain connects TRBV29-1 to TRBJ1-1; 7 nucleotides line up with TRBD1. Germline CDR1 SQVTM, CDR2 ANQGSEA. The CDR3 length is 14 residues. With V trimmed by 6 bases and J by 0 bases, 7 bases remained unmatched.

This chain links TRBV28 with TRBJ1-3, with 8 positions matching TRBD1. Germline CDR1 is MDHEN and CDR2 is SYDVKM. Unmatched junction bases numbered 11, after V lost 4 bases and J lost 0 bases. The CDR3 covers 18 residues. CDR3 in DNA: TGTGCCAGCAGTTCACCAGGGGGCGGGAAATCCTCTGGAAACACCATATATTTT. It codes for CASSSPGGGKSSGNTIYF.

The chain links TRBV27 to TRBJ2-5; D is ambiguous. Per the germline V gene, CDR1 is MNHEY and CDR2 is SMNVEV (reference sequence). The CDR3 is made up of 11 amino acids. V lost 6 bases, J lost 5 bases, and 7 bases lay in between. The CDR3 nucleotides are TGTGCCAGCAGCCCTAGGGAGACCCAGTACTTC. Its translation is CASSPRETQYF.

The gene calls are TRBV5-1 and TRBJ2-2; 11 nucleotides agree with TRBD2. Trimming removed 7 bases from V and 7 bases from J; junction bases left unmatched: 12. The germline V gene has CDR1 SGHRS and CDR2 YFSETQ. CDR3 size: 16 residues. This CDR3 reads CASGLNTGTSGGELFF. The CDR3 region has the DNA TGCGCCAGCGGACTGAACACCGGGACTAGCGGCGGGGAGCTGTTTTTT.

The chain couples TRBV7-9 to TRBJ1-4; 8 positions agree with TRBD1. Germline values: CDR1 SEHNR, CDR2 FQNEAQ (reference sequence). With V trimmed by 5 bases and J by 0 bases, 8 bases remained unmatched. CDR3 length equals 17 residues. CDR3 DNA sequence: TGTGCCAGCAGCCGTAAACGGGGACAGGCAACTAATGAAAAACTGTTTTTT. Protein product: CASSRKRGQATNEKLFF.

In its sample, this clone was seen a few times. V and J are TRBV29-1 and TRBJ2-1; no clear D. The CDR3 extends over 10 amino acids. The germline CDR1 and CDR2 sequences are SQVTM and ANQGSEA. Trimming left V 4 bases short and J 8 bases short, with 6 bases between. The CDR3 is CSVAWDEQFF. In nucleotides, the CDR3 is TGCAGCGTTGCATGGGATGAGCAGTTCTTC.

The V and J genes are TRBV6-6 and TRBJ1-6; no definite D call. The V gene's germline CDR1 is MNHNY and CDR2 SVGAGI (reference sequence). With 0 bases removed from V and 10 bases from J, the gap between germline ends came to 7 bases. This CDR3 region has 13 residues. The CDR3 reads CASSYSPSSPLHF. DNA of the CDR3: TGTGCCAGCAGTTACTCGCCCAGCTCACCCCTCCACTTT.